The clone carrying this T cell receptor (beta chain) was seen many times. Its antigen remains unidentified. Per the germline V gene, CDR1 is MNHNS and CDR2 is SASEGT. J gave up 5 bases and V 11 bases, and 14 bases lay outside the gene matches. The CDR3 loop spans 15 amino acids. Using RNA template, CDR3s of TCR alpha and beta were amplified with iRepertoire arm-PCR. Tissue mRNA or PBMC total RNA, about 85-400 ng, went into one-step reverse transcription and amplification. Each CDR3 protein gets one entry after TCRdb re-called the multiplex PCR reads with MiXCR. The profile shows 160,000 or so distinct CDR3 sequences, around 40% of them singletons. The sample is drawn from a study of glioma-infiltrating T cells. Findings of the study overall: Tissue-blood divergence was below expectation in non-neoplastic patients, above in gliomas. Tissue and blood shared very few CDR3 sequences.

The clonotype comes from a human donor with low-grade glioma or glioblastoma, undergoing nonglioma brain surgery, or in good health (not recorded which). The sequenced material came from glioma tissue, nonneoplastic brain tissue, or PBMCs (not recorded which). The chain recombines TRBV6-1 with TRBJ2-3, with 9 bases identical to TRBD1. The CDR3 sequence: CAGSPTGGNGDTQYF. The CDR3 nucleotides read TGTGCCGGCTCCCCCACAGGGGGCAATGGAGATACGCAGTATTTT.